The 10 T cell receptor beta chains in this list originate from one sample, sequenced in a study of T cell responses to AZD1222 COVID-19 vaccine. Repertoires were generated with immunoSEQ multiplex PCR, while TCRdb's copy carries only in-frame clones and drops some. The sample has some 130,000 clones, around 86% seen once. This sample comprised peripheral blood, obtained on day 0 of AZD1222 vaccination. The receptors were sampled from an adult in good health.

V gene TRBV10-3 combines with J gene TRBJ2-4; TRBD2 might be the D (5 bases). Deletions cut 4 bases from V and 3 bases from J, with 10 bases between. CDR1 is ENHRY and CDR2 is SYGVKD in the germline V gene. The CDR3 runs 14 residues. Written as DNA, the CDR3 is TGTGCCATCAGTGCAACCGGGATCAAAAACATTCAGTACTTC. It yields the protein CAISATGIKNIQYF.

The chain links TRBV28 to TRBJ1-3; 8 bases match TRBD1. V was clipped by 7 bases and J by 2 bases; unmatched bases: 7. This CDR3 has 15 residues. Germline V gives CDR1 MDHEN, CDR2 SYDVKM. The CDR3 loop reads CASTFTGGAGNTIYF. The CDR3 nucleotides are TGTGCCAGCACCTTTACAGGGGGAGCTGGAAACACCATATATTTT.

The rearrangement uses TRBV29-1 and TRBJ1-1, with a weak D call TRBD1 (6 bases). V was cut by 4 bases and J by 0 bases, with 18 bases left in between. There are 16 residues in the CDR3. Per germline, CDR1 SQVTM and CDR2 ANQGSEA. The CDR3 region is CSVAGGGGRMNTEAFF. CDR3 DNA sequence: TGCAGCGTTGCTGGCGGTGGGGGCAGAATGAACACTGAAGCTTTCTTT.

The chain uses TRBV6-2 or TRBV6-3 and TRBJ2-7, with TRBD2 as a possible D gene (5 bases). The CDR3 covers 13 residues. The V gene lost 1 base and the J gene lost 3 bases, with 7 bases spanning the gap. Germline V lookup: CDR1 MNHEY, CDR2 SVGEGT. The CDR3 here is CASSYYGDYEQYF. CDR3 DNA sequence: TGTGCCAGCAGTTACTACGGGGACTACGAGCAGTACTTC.

The genes are TRBV12-3 or TRBV12-4 and TRBJ1-1; no firm D call. V shed 1 base and J shed 6 bases, with 6 bases lying between them. This CDR3 is 12 amino acids long. The CDR3 DNA is TGTGCCAGCAGTTTAGTCGGGGCTGAAGCTTTCTTT. This codes for CASSLVGAEAFF.

This clone was counted ten times or more. For the CDR3, the DNA is TGTGCCAGCAGCTTGGGTCGCGGCGGGCATGGCTACACCTTC. Encoded protein: CASSLGRGGHGYTF. The chain links TRBV5-6 to TRBJ1-2; D unresolved. Germline V CDR1 and CDR2: SGHDT, YYEEEE. CDR3 length: 14 amino acids. The germline V and J ends were trimmed by 0 bases and 6 bases, with 12 bases remaining between them.

This clone was observed a single time. The CDR3: CASSLAIAGGIGEQFF. CDR3 nucleotide sequence: TGTGCCAGCAGCTTAGCAATAGCGGGGGGTATCGGTGAGCAGTTCTTC. J is TRBJ2-1 and V is TRBV7-2; 10 bases are shared with TRBD2. With V trimmed by 0 bases and J by 9 bases, 8 bases remained unmatched. Looked up from germline, CDR1 is SGHTA and CDR2 is FQGNSA. There are 16 residues in the CDR3. The full variable domain, its missing parts supplied by reference TRBV7-2 and TRBJ2-1, is GAGVSQSPSNKVTEKGKDVELRCDPISGHTALYWYRQSLGQGLEFLIYFQGNSAPDKSGLPSDRFSAERTGGSVSTLTIQRTQQEDSAVYLCASSLAIAGGIGEQFFGPGTRLTVL.

This chain links TRBV20-1 with TRBJ2-7, with unresolved D. Trimming shortened V by 3 bases and J by 5 bases, and 14 bases separated the two germline ends. This CDR3 has 13 amino acids. In germline, CDR1 is DFQATT, CDR2 SNEGSKA (reference sequence). The CDR3 loop is CSASFSLTHEQYF. DNA of the CDR3: TGCAGTGCTAGTTTTTCCCTGACCCACGAGCAGTACTTC.

J is TRBJ1-6 and V is TRBV1; no check of the table's D call, TRBD1, against the DNA was made. TRBV1 is designated a pseudogene. This CDR3 contains 18 residues. The DNA of the CDR3 is TGCACCAGCAGCCAAGCGGTGGACCCACCTTTCTGGGGCTCACCCCTCCACTTT. It translates to CTSSQAVDPPFWGSPLHF.

The chain recombines TRBV7-9 with TRBJ1-5; D gene ambiguous. CDR3 length: 12 amino acids. Germline V gives CDR1 SEHNR, CDR2 FQNEAQ (reference sequence). V shed 5 bases and J shed 6 bases, with 8 bases lying between them. CDR3 region: CASSLPGQPQHF. CDR3 nucleotides: TGTGCCAGCAGCCTACCAGGTCAGCCCCAGCATTTT. The full variable domain, completed using reference TRBV7-9 and TRBJ1-5, is DTGVSQNPRHKITKRGQNVTFRCDPISEHNRLYWYRQTLGQGPEFLTYFQNEAQLEKSRLLSDRFSAERPKGSFSTLEIQRTEQGDSAMYLCASSLPGQPQHFGDGTRLSIL.